Listed below are T cell receptor beta chains from one sample, sequenced in a study of shared clonotypes between healthy human individuals. Measured with immunoSEQ multiplex PCR; TCRdb has only the in-frame clones, and not every one. The sample records about 2.4 million clones, around nine tenths being singletons. Sample: naive CD4+ T cells sorted from blood. These receptor sequences come from a man younger than 35 in good health. Each CDR3 is given with its conserved first and last residue. The D gene is left open where the match is weak. Where a row states a size, it is once, few, many or the class of an expanded clone; other rows omit it.

D,V,size,J,DNA,CDR3
-,TRBV4-1,-,TRBJ1-1,TGCGCCAGCAGGGACTTTGACAGAGAGAACACTGAAGCTTTCTTT,CASRDFDRENTEAFF
-,TRBV6-5,-,TRBJ1-1,TGTGCCAGCAGGTACGGGACTGAAGCTTTCTTT,CASRYGTEAFF
TRBD1,TRBV7-9,-,TRBJ1-1,TGTGCCAGCAGCTTAGCGAATAACGCAGGGGGAAACACTGAAGCTTTCTTT,CASSLANNAGGNTEAFF
-,TRBV10-3,-,TRBJ1-2,TGTGCCATCAGTGAGGCGGACAGTGGGTCTTATGGCTACACCTTC,CAISEADSGSYGYTF
TRBD1,TRBV28,-,TRBJ1-2,TGTGCCAGCAGTTTAGCGGCGACAGGGGGCGGCTACACCTTC,CASSLAATGGGYTF
TRBD1,TRBV7-9,-,TRBJ1-2,TGTGCCAGCAGCTTGGGACAGGGAGGAGGCTATGGCTACACCTTC,CASSLGQGGGYGYTF
-,TRBV19,few,TRBJ1-6,TGTGCCAGTAGTATTCTCTTGAACCCCGGTTCACCCCTCCACTTT,CASSILLNPGSPLHF
TRBD1,TRBV27,-,TRBJ1-1,TGTGCCAGCAGTTTCAGGGGGCAGAACACTGAAGCTTTCTTT,CASSFRGQNTEAFF
TRBD1,TRBV10-2,-,TRBJ2-3,TGCGCCAGCGGGGACAGGGGGCAGAAGACGCAGTATTTT,CASGDRGQKTQYF
TRBD1,TRBV10-3,-,TRBJ1-4,TGTGCCATCAGTGAGGCCGGGACAGCTAATGAAAAACTGTTTTTT,CAISEAGTANEKLFF
-,TRBV5-1,-,TRBJ2-7,TGCGCCAGCAGCTTGGCTCGAGGTGGAGGCTACGAGCAGTACTTC,CASSLARGGGYEQYF
-,TRBV19,-,TRBJ1-5,TGTGCCAGTAGTGAGGGACGGATCAATCAGCCCCAGCATTTT,CASSEGRINQPQHF
-,TRBV10-2,once,TRBJ2-1,TGCGCCAGCAGTGCCGACAGGCGGCGAAGGGATTACAATGAGCAGTTCTTC,CASSADRRRRDYNEQFF
-,TRBV30,-,TRBJ1-2,TGTGCCCAAACTACAAAGACTGGCTCTGGCTACACCTTC,CAQTTKTGSGYTF
-,TRBV19,-,TRBJ1-5,TGTGCCAGTAGTCTCCAAGGGGCAGGGATCAATCAGCCCCAGCATTTT,CASSLQGAGINQPQHF
-,TRBV15,-,TRBJ1-2,TGTGCCACCAGCATGGGAGGGAGAGGCTACACCTTC,CATSMGGRGYTF
TRBD1,TRBV2,-,TRBJ1-1,TGTGCCAGCAGTCCTCCCGGGACAGTTAACACTGAAGCTTTCTTT,CASSPPGTVNTEAFF
-,TRBV5-1,-,TRBJ1-3,TGCGCCAGCAGCTTGGGGGTGGCTGGAAACACCATATATTTT,CASSLGVAGNTIYF
-,TRBV18,-,TRBJ1-1,TGTGCCAGCTCACCAATCGCAGGGCACAACACTGAAGCTTTCTTT,CASSPIAGHNTEAFF
TRBD2,TRBV7-2,-,TRBJ2-4,TGTGCCAGCAGCTTCTCGGGACTAGCGGACCTCCACCTCCTTCAGTACTTC,CASSFSGLADLHLLQYF
-,TRBV2,-,TRBJ2-5,TGTGCCAGCAGTGAAGAGGGGGGGCGATACTTC,CASSEEGGRYF
-,TRBV7-2,-,TRBJ2-1,TGTGCCAGCAGCTTGAACGGGGGCAATGAGCAGTTCTTC,CASSLNGGNEQFF